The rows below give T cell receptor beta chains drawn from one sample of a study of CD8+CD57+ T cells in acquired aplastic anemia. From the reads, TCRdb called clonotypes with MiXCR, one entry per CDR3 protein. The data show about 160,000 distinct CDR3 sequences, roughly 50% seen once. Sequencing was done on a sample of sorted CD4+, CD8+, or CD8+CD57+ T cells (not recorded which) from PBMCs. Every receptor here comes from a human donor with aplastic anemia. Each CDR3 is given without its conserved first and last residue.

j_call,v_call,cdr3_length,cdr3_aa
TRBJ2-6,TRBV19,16,ASSIRAGRSSGANVLT
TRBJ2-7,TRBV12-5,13,ASGLKAGGEYEQY
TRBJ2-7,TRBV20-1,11,SARVGGTYEQY
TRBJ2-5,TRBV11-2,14,ASSLGTGPSQETQY
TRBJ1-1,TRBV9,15,ASSGFRDRGSNTEAF
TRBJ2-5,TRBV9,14,ASSVDPVGRLETQY
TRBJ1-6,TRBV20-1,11,SARDRVVSPLH
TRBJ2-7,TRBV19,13,ASSKDGESSYEQY
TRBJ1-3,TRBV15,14,ATSSPRQGNGNTIY
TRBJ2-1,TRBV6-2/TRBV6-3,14,ASSYPSSTLVNEQF
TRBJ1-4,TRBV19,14,ASSITTGYEGEKLF
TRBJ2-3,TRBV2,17,ASSLTVGTSGGSTDTQY
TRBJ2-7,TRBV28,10,ASTFLRYEQY
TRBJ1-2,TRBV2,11,ASSEVGDYGYT
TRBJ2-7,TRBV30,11,AWSSGQDYEQY
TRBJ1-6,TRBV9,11,ASSARDDSPLH
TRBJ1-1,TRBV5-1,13,ASSFEGPLGTEAF
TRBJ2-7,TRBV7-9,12,ASSLQTSTYEQY
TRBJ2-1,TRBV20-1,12,SASAPSSYNEQF
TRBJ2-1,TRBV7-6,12,ASSGTSGHNEQF
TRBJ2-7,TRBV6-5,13,ASSSDRGLRNEQY
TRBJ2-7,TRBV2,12,ASREGTGAHEQY
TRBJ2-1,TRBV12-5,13,ASGLGAGSYNEQF
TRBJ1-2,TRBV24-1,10,ATSDSREGYT
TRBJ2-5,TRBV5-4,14,ASSSFTSGPQETQY
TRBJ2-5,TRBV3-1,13,ASSLGPGTQETQY
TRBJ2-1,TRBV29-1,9,SLVTFPEQF
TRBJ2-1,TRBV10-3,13,AISESGAPHNEQF
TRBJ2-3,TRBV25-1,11,ASSGTGVDTQY
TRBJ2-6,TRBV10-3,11,ATAPPGANVLT
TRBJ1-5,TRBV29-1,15,SVSLGQGVFSNQPQH
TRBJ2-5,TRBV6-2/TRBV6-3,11,ASSFPGSGTQY
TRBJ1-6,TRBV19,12,ASSMAGGNSPLH
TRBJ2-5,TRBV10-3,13,AISDRTAVGETQY
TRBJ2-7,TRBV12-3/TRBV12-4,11,ASREGQGYEQY
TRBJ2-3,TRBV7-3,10,ASSRRDDTQY
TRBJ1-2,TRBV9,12,ASSEGEGRYGYT
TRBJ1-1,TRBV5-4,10,ASSLWGREAF
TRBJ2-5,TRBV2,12,ASSQDRAQETQY
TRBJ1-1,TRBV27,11,ASTGQGATEAF